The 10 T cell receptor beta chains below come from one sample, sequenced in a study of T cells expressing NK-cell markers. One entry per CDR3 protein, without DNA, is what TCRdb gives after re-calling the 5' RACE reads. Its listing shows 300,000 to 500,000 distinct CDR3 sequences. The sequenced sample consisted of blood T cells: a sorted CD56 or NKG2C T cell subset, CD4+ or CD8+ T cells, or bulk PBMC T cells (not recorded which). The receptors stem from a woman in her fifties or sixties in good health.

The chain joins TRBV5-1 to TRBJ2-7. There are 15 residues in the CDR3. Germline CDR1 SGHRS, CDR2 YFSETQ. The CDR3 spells CASSLGSGTTYEQYF.

The CDR3 loop reads CASSLAGAGVETQYF. The chain has TRBV12-3 or TRBV12-4 and TRBJ2-5; the TRBD2 assignment by TCRdb is unverifiable without DNA. The CDR3 runs 15 residues.

CDR3 loop: CASGRAGVGEQYF. The rearrangement joins TRBV6-1 to TRBJ2-7. The CDR3 is 13 amino acids. Germline values: CDR1 MNHNS, CDR2 SASEGT.

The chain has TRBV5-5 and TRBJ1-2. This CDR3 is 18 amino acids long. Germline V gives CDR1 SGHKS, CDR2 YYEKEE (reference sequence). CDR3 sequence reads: CASRSLQSSTVTNYGYTF.

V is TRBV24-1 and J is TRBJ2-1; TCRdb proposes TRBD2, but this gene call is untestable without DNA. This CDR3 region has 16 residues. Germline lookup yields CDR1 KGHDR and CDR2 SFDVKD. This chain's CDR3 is CATKAGGASGRTPQFF.

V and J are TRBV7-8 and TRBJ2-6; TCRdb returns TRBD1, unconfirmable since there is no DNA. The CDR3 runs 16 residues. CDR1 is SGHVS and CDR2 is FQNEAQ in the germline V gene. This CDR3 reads CASSSPFRELANVLTF.

CDR3 sequence reads: CSAHGGDTSYEQYF. The J gene is TRBJ2-7, the V gene TRBV20-1; TCRdb selects TRBD1, and the lack of DNA leaves this call unchecked. Germline loops: CDR1 DFQATT, CDR2 SNEGSKA (reference sequence). The CDR3 runs to 14 residues.

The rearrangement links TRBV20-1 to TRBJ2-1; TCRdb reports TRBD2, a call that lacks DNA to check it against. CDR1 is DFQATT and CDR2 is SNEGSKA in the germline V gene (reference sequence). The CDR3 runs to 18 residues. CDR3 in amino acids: CSASSGTSGRYLYNEQFF.

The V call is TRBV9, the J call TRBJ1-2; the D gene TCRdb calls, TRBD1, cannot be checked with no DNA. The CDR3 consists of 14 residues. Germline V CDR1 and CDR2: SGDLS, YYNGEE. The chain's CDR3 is CASSVAPGDYGYTF.

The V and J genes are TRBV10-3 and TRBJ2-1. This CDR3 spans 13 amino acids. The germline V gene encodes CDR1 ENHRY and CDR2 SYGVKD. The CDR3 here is CAISRTAYNEQFF.